This T cell receptor beta chain was sequenced for a study of cytomegalovirus exposure and HLA in healthy donors. General study results and limits: Roughly uniform sequencing depth across donors was assumed, possibly incorrectly. 87-base-pair reads could not separate some V segments, including TRBV6-2 and TRBV6-3.

In the PCR, 60 Vbeta and 13 Jbeta primers were used. Clones were sequenced by immunoSEQ multiplex PCR, and TCRdb holds only the in-frame ones, with some missing. The top ten clones hold roughly 1.5% of a sample with about 130,000 clones, approximately 68% of them seen once. Trimming cost V 2 bases and J 5 bases, with 12 bases left between them. The CDR3 covers 14 residues. Germline CDR1 is MNHEY and CDR2 is SVGAGI. Points on this clone: The antigen remains unidentified.

The sample was PBMCs. The sequence came from a man in his thirties or forties in good health and CMV-seropositive. This sequence joins TRBV6-5 and TRBJ1-2, with D tentatively TRBD1 (5 bases). CDR3 in amino acids: CASSYQGAGYGYTF. Written as DNA, the CDR3 is TGTGCCAGCAGTTACCAAGGGGCTGGATATGGCTACACCTTC.